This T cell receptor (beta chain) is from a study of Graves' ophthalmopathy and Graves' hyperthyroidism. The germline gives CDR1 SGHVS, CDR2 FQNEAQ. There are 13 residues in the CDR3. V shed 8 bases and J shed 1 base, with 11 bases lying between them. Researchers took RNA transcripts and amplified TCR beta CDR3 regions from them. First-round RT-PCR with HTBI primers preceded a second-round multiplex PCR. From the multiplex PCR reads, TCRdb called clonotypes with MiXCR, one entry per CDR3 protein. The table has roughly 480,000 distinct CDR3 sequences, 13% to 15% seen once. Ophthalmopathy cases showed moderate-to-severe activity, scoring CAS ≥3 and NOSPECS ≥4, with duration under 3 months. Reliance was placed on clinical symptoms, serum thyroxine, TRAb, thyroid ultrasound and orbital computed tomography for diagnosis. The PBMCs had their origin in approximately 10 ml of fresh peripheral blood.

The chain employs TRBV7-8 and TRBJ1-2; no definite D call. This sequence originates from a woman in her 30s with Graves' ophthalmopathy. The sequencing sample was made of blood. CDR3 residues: CASALGSNYGYTF. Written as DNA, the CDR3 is TGTGCCAGCGCCCTGGGGAGTAACTATGGCTACACCTTC.